One sample yielded the 26 T cell receptor beta chains listed below, sequenced in a study of cytomegalovirus exposure and HLA in healthy donors. Some clones are missing from TCRdb's copy, which holds only in-frame ones; the method was immunoSEQ multiplex PCR. The table has a few hundred thousand clones, around 90% seen once. The sequenced sample consisted of PBMCs. Source of these receptors: a man aged 25-40 years in good health and CMV-seronegative.

The V call is TRBV29-1, the J call TRBJ1-1; D not resolved. The CDR3 runs 11 residues. CDR1 is SQVTM and CDR2 is ANQGSEA in the germline V gene. V lost 4 bases and J 3 bases, leaving 6 bases between the germline ends. CDR3 loop: CSVARDTEAFF. The DNA for the CDR3 is TGCAGCGTTGCCCGGGACACTGAAGCTTTCTTT.

The J gene is TRBJ2-7, the V gene TRBV19; the match to TRBD2 covers 7 bases. Germline assignment: CDR1 LNHDA and CDR2 SQIVND (reference sequence). The V and J ends lost 5 bases and 2 bases, in that order; junction bases with no gene match: 6. The CDR3 is 14 residues long. CDR3 sequence reads: CASSPPGGAYEQYF. DNA of the CDR3: TGTGCCAGTAGTCCACCGGGAGGAGCCTACGAGCAGTACTTC.

The chain recombines TRBV5-1 with TRBJ2-7, with D uncertain. Germline V gene data show CDR1 as SGHRS and CDR2 as YFSETQ. The CDR3 is 14 amino acids. Between the trimmed V and J ends, which lost 0 bases and 0 bases, there was a span of 7 bases. The CDR3 bases are TGCGCCAGCAGCTTGGTCGGTTCCTCCTACGAGCAGTACTTC. This codes for CASSLVGSSYEQYF.

This chain connects TRBV18 to TRBJ1-5; 9 bases line up with TRBD1. The germline V gene encodes CDR1 KGHSH and CDR2 LQKENI. V was pared by 3 bases and J by 4 bases, with 4 bases of the junction left unmatched. The CDR3 contains 15 residues. CDR3 sequence (DNA): TGTGCCAGCTCACCCAGGACAGGGGAAAATCAGCCCCAGCATTTT. This sequence encodes CASSPRTGENQPQHF.

The chain recombines TRBV9 with TRBJ1-1; D is unclear. Looked up from germline, CDR1 is SGDLS and CDR2 is YYNGEE. The CDR3 runs 16 residues. V was shortened by 7 bases and J by 0 bases, with 19 bases between the two germline ends. CDR3 loop: CASPRDLCVLNTEAFF. CDR3 bases: TGTGCCAGCCCGCGGGATCTCTGCGTTTTGAACACTGAAGCTTTCTTT. The full variable domain, its missing parts supplied by reference TRBV9 and TRBJ1-1, is DSGVTQTPKHLITATGQRVTLRCSPRSGDLSVYWYQQSLDQGLQFLIQYYNGEERAKGNILERFSAQQFPDLHSELNLSSLELGDSALYFCASPRDLCVLNTEAFFGQGTRLTVV.

J is TRBJ1-2 and V is TRBV9, with D possibly TRBD1 on 5 matching bases. V was trimmed by 0 bases and J by 8 bases, leaving 11 bases between them. The CDR3 contains 13 residues. Germline assignment: CDR1 SGDLS and CDR2 YYNGEE. In nucleotides, the CDR3 is TGTGCCAGCAGCGTAGAGACAGACTTCGGCTACACCTTC. Translated, it gives CASSVETDFGYTF.

The chain carries TRBV7-6 and TRBJ1-1; no clear D. The CDR3 contains 14 residues. Trimming removed 1 base at V and 1 base at J, with 7 bases between. CDR1 SGHVS and CDR2 FNYEAQ come from the germline V gene. The CDR3 protein is CASSLELTNTEAFF. The DNA of the CDR3 is TGTGCCAGCAGCTTAGAACTCACGAACACTGAAGCTTTCTTT.

The chain combines TRBV7-8 with TRBJ1-6, with 7 bases lining up with TRBD1. CDR3 length equals 17 residues. Germline-derived CDR1 and CDR2 are SGHVS and FQNEAQ. The J segment lost 0 bases and the V segment lost 4 bases, leaving 6 bases of the junction unmatched. DNA of the CDR3: TGTGCCAGCAGCTCAAGACAGGGCGGCTCCTATAATTCACCCCTCCACTTT. It codes for CASSSRQGGSYNSPLHF.

This rearrangement joins TRBV7-2 to TRBJ2-7; 11 bases agree with TRBD1. The germline V gene has CDR1 SGHTA and CDR2 FQGNSA. The CDR3 runs to 13 residues. J was trimmed by 5 bases and V by 8 bases; bases with no gene match: 5. CDR3 region: CASSWTGGNEQYF. The CDR3 DNA reads as TGTGCCAGCTCATGGACAGGGGGCAACGAGCAGTACTTC.

CDR3 sequence reads: CASSESGLAVRTDTQYF. The CDR3, as DNA: TGCGCCAGCAGTGAGTCCGGACTAGCGGTCCGCACAGATACGCAGTATTTT. V usage is TRBV10-1 and J usage is TRBJ2-3; 10 bases align to TRBD2. This CDR3 comprises 17 residues. Germline CDR1 and CDR2: WNHNN and SYGVQD (reference sequence). The trim removed 0 bases at V and 1 base at J, leaving 4 bases unmatched.

V is TRBV6-1 and J is TRBJ1-3; the D is unclear. The length of the CDR3 is 15 residues. The germline V gene has CDR1 MNHNS and CDR2 SASEGT. With 4 bases removed from V and 5 bases from J, the gap between germline ends came to 15 bases. CDR3: CASSAVGGARNTIYF. The CDR3, as DNA: TGTGCCAGCAGTGCAGTCGGAGGCGCCAGAAACACCATATATTTT.

The chain employs TRBV18 and TRBJ1-2, with D possibly TRBD1 on 6 matching bases. The CDR3 is 13 amino acids. Germline CDR1 reads KGHSH; CDR2 reads LQKENI. Trimming cost V 6 bases and J 6 bases, with 14 bases left between them. This CDR3 is CASSPGTPDGYTF. The CDR3 DNA reads TGTGCCAGCTCGCCCGGGACACCAGATGGCTACACCTTC. Combining the CDR3 with reference TRBV18 and TRBJ1-2 gives the whole variable domain NAGVMQNPRHLVRRRGQEARLRCSPMKGHSHVYWYRQLPEEGLKFMVYLQKENIIDESGMPKERFSAEFPKEGPSILRIQQVVRGDSAAYFCASSPGTPDGYTFGSGTRLTVV.

This clone came up once. The J gene is TRBJ1-2, the V gene TRBV4-3; 7 bases map to TRBD1. Looked up from germline, CDR1 is LGHNA and CDR2 is YSLEER. The CDR3 runs to 17 residues. J lost 5 bases, V lost 0 bases, and 12 bases had no gene match. This chain's CDR3 is CASSQDLTRGRKYGYTF. The DNA of the CDR3 is TGCGCCAGCAGCCAAGATCTTACAAGGGGGCGTAAATATGGCTACACCTTC.

The chain recombines TRBV25-1 with TRBJ1-1, with unresolved D. Per germline, CDR1 MGHDK and CDR2 SYGVNS. The CDR3 runs to 13 residues. V lost 1 base, J lost 1 base, and 4 bases lay in between. This CDR3 is CASSELANTEAFF. The CDR3 region has the DNA TGTGCCAGCAGTGAATTGGCGAACACTGAAGCTTTCTTT.

The chain joins TRBV5-1 to TRBJ2-3; D is perhaps TRBD1 (5 bases). Trimming pared 3 bases from V and 1 base from J, leaving 21 bases between. The CDR3 spans 18 residues. Per germline, CDR1 SGHRS and CDR2 YFSETQ. The chain's CDR3 is CASSSAVQGGYRTDTQYF. CDR3 bases: TGCGCCAGCAGCTCAGCAGTGCAGGGTGGGTACCGCACAGATACGCAGTATTTT.

The CDR3 DNA sequence: TGTGCTAGTGCCTGGACAGTGAACACTGAAGCTTTCTTT. Translated, it gives CASAWTVNTEAFF. The J gene is TRBJ1-1, the V gene TRBV12-5; tentative D call: TRBD1 (6 bases). There are 13 residues in the CDR3. The V end lost 7 bases, the J end lost 0 bases, and 9 bases lay between the germline ends. Germline V lookup: CDR1 LGHNT, CDR2 FRNRAP.

The chain carries TRBV2 and TRBJ2-5, with TRBD1 matching over 9 bases. The CDR3 extends over 15 amino acids. Germline lookup yields CDR1 SNHLY and CDR2 FYNNEI. V shed 6 bases and J 4 bases; nucleotides not matched to a gene: 9. The CDR3 sequence is CASSVGQGRGETQYF. For the CDR3, the DNA is TGTGCCAGCAGCGTGGGACAGGGAAGAGGAGAGACCCAGTACTTC.

The rearrangement uses TRBV5-1 and TRBJ2-1, with D uncertain. The CDR3 consists of 13 residues. Germline V gene sequence: CDR1 SGHRS, CDR2 YFSETQ. Between the trimmed V and J ends, which lost 4 bases and 7 bases, there was a span of 12 bases. The CDR3 nucleotides are TGCGCCAGCAGCGCCCCGGGTCGGAATGAGCAGTTCTTC. Its translation: CASSAPGRNEQFF.

This chain uses TRBV6-5 with TRBJ2-1; the D is unclear. The CDR3 consists of 12 residues. Trimming stripped 5 bases from V and 8 bases from J, with 10 bases between. The germline CDR1 and CDR2 sequences are MNHEY and SVGAGI. The CDR3 sequence: CASSPLVDEQFF. For the CDR3, the DNA is TGTGCCAGCAGTCCGCTAGTGGATGAGCAGTTCTTC.

This clone was recorded once. The rearrangement joins TRBV4-3 to TRBJ2-3; TRBD1 is a possible D gene (5 bases). The germline gives CDR1 LGHNA, CDR2 YSLEER. V was trimmed by 1 base and J by 4 bases, leaving 15 bases between them. This CDR3 comprises 16 residues. CDR3 bases: TGCGCCAGCAGCCAAGCTGGGGCGCCCCAGCCAGATACGCAGTATTTT. This translates into CASSQAGAPQPDTQYF.

J is TRBJ2-5 and V is TRBV10-3; 8 bases are shared with TRBD2. This CDR3 has 14 residues. From germline, CDR1 is ENHRY and CDR2 SYGVKD. V lost 4 bases, J lost 4 bases, and 5 bases stayed unmatched. CDR3 sequence: CAISAGGAGETQYF. Written as DNA, the CDR3 is TGTGCCATCAGTGCCGGGGGGGCGGGAGAGACCCAGTACTTC.

J is TRBJ2-7 and V is TRBV7-2; 7 bases are shared with TRBD1. The ends lost 5 bases at V and 2 bases at J; junction bases unmatched: 6. CDR1 and CDR2 (germline): SGHTA, FQGNSA. The CDR3 runs to 14 residues. In nucleotides, the CDR3 is TGTGCCAGCAGCGCCCGACAGGGAGCCTACGAGCAGTACTTC. Translating gives CASSARQGAYEQYF.

This clone was seen just once. The chain has TRBV5-5 and TRBJ2-7; TRBD1 matches 7 bases. Trimming took 0 bases from V and 2 from J; bases not matched to a gene: 5. Germline CDR1 reads SGHKS; CDR2 reads YYEKEE (reference sequence). The length of the CDR3 is 15 residues. CDR3 residues: CASSLARGLPYEQYF. The CDR3 DNA reads TGTGCCAGCAGCTTGGCGAGGGGGCTCCCCTACGAGCAGTACTTC.

This clone was detected only once. The gene calls are TRBV16 and TRBJ2-5; TRBD1 aligns across 11 bases. Germline values: CDR1 KGHSY, CDR2 FQNENV. The CDR3 is made up of 16 amino acids. Trimming removed 2 bases from V and 5 bases from J; junction bases left unmatched: 7. CDR3 region: CASSQLGQGASETQYF. CDR3 coding DNA: TGTGCCAGCAGCCAACTTGGACAGGGGGCGTCGGAGACCCAGTACTTC.

This chain connects TRBV19 to TRBJ2-2; 10 bases align to TRBD1. This CDR3 contains 17 residues. Unmatched junction bases numbered 11, after V lost 6 bases and J lost 4 bases. The germline V gene has CDR1 LNHDA and CDR2 SQIVND (reference sequence). The CDR3 sequence is CASSIRDRGYRTGELFF. For the CDR3, the DNA is TGTGCCAGTAGCATACGGGACAGGGGTTATCGCACCGGGGAGCTGTTTTTT.

The J gene is TRBJ1-5, the V gene TRBV7-9, with 11 bases that match TRBD1. The CDR3 contains 15 residues. J was trimmed by 6 bases and V by 1 base; bases with no gene match: 2. From germline, CDR1 is SEHNR and CDR2 FQNEAQ (reference sequence). The chain's CDR3 is CASSLGTGGGQPQHF. The CDR3 nucleotides read TGTGCCAGCAGCTTAGGGACAGGGGGCGGTCAGCCCCAGCATTTT.